The rows below give T cell receptor beta chains drawn from one sample of a study of shared clonotypes between healthy human individuals. Here immunoSEQ multiplex PCR was the method, and the copy in TCRdb shows in-frame clones only, minus some. The sample yields approximately 720,000 clones, around 72% seen once. Sequenced material: memory CD4+ T cells sorted from blood. These receptor sequences come from a woman in her twenties or thirties in good health. Each CDR3 is given with its conserved first and last residue.

j_gene | v_gene | CDR3aa
TRBJ1-4 | TRBV15 | CATSREPQGGEKLFF
TRBJ1-5 | TRBV2 | CASTEQHNQPQHF
TRBJ2-1 | TRBV5-1 | CASSPDPRPLGNEQFF
TRBJ2-5 | TRBV11-2 | CASSLEGGQETQYF
TRBJ2-2 | TRBV5-6 | CASSLVGLAGGGTGELFF
TRBJ2-7 | TRBV28 | CASKGWTSGASSYEQYF
TRBJ1-1 | TRBV5-6 | CASSQQEAEAFF
TRBJ2-3 | TRBV5-1 | CASSPVGGTSTDTQYF
TRBJ2-5 | TRBV28 | CATTRKETQYF
TRBJ1-2 | TRBV5-1 | CASSPTGTSGYTF
TRBJ2-2 | TRBV27 | CASSLLGAGGELFF
TRBJ1-4 | TRBV28 | CASSLGGATNEKLFF
TRBJ2-2 | TRBV6-1 | CASRTTGGGTGELFF
TRBJ2-3 | TRBV19 | CASSELQGADTQYF
TRBJ1-4 | TRBV6-1 | CASRQGTGLNEKLFF
TRBJ1-5 | TRBV6-7 | CASSQGQGINQPQHF
TRBJ1-3 | TRBV28 | CASSPGTGGLSGNTIYF
TRBJ2-1 | TRBV14 | CASSQGVTGQGLYKQFF
TRBJ2-7 | TRBV5-1 | CASSFTQLAGGYEQYF
TRBJ2-4 | TRBV7-2 | CASSRTALAKNIQYF
TRBJ2-3 | TRBV5-4 | CASSLFLDTDTQYF
TRBJ2-3 | TRBV5-1 | CASSFRGEDTQYF
TRBJ2-7 | TRBV30 | CAWAPDEGTEQYF
TRBJ1-4 | TRBV18 | CASSPGTGDEKLFF
TRBJ1-1 | TRBV10-3 | CAISEGTGGRTEAFF
TRBJ1-2 | TRBV27 | CASSPSSGWYGYTF
TRBJ1-1 | TRBV18 | CASSPNRDSNTEAFF
TRBJ2-1 | TRBV28 | CASSLWEATSYNEQFF
TRBJ2-3 | TRBV28 | CASSPSGQGLTDTQYF
TRBJ1-4 | TRBV19 | CASRNKALPGEKLFF
TRBJ2-7 | TRBV5-1 | CASSLRDRAYEQYF
TRBJ2-5 | TRBV6-5 | CASSYSGQGRETQYF
TRBJ2-1 | TRBV25-1 | CASSGGTSGNEQFF
TRBJ2-7 | TRBV27 | CASSLGPGSYEQYF
TRBJ2-2 | TRBV30 | CARERRINTGELFF
TRBJ1-4 | TRBV14 | CASSQLTGDEKLFF
TRBJ2-2 | TRBV6-5 | CASSRDFYTGELFF
TRBJ2-3 | TRBV4-1 | CASSLLVPTSTDTQYF
TRBJ1-5 | TRBV6-6 | CASRPPGQGVNQPQHF
TRBJ1-3 | TRBV15 | CATSSRGLGGNTIYF
TRBJ2-4 | TRBV7-9 | CASSGNPLREIAKNIQYF
TRBJ1-3 | TRBV10-3 | CAISESGAKNTIYF
TRBJ2-1 | TRBV19 | CASSTPGTSGTYNEQFF
TRBJ2-2 | TRBV5-6 | CASSRDLGRELFF
TRBJ1-2 | TRBV27 | CASSARTGFGYTF
TRBJ2-5 | TRBV6-5 | CASSTPGARGTQYF
TRBJ1-1 | TRBV4-2 | CASSHPTFERDTEAFF
TRBJ2-7 | TRBV29-1 | CSVGTGDFGEQYF
TRBJ2-7 | TRBV28 | CASSLVGGSLSNEQYF